This T cell receptor (beta chain) was recorded in a study of regulatory T cells in long-lasting Graves disease. Time point described: newly diagnosed GD, antithyroid drugs for less than 3 months. RNA from PBMCs was the source of the TCR library. Building of the TCR beta libraries involved iRepertoire HTBI primers and Arm-PCR of CDR3 regions. TCRdb called the multiplex PCR reads again in MiXCR, with one record for every CDR3 protein. This table holds about 530,000 distinct CDR3 sequences, roughly a sixth found once. Between the trimmed V and J ends, which lost 0 bases and 2 bases, there was a span of 10 bases. The germline gives CDR1 DFQATT, CDR2 SNEGSKA (reference sequence). The CDR3 totals 15 residues. The sample was also linked to a second study, of T cells in Graves' hyperthyroidism and ophthalmopathy.

The starting material was peripheral blood mononuclear cells (PBMCs), obtained at new diagnosis, from a patient treated with antithyroid drugs. This receptor was taken from a woman aged 35-60 years with Graves disease. V usage is TRBV20-1 and J usage is TRBJ2-2; tentative D call: TRBD1 (5 bases). The CDR3 loop reads CSARDYRGNTGELFF. The CDR3 nucleotides are TGCAGTGCTAGAGATTATAGGGGCAACACCGGGGAGCTGTTTTTT.